The source of this TCR beta chain is a study of T cells expressing NK-cell markers. Study results and caveats: Six donors carried dominant NKG2C+ clonotypes that made up roughly 1.0-7.5% of their CD8+ T cells.

CDR3 length equals 17 residues. Germline CDR1 and CDR2: SGHTA and FQGNSA. cDNA encoding TCR beta was synthesized via 5'RACE template switching incorporating UMIs. TCRdb reprocessed the 5' RACE reads and stores each CDR3 protein as one record, lacking DNA. The listing contains 450,000 to 600,000 distinct CDR3 sequences. As for this clonotype: Its antigen is unknown.

The origin of this receptor is a man aged 18 to 29 in good health. This chain uses TRBV7-2 with TRBJ2-5; TCRdb's D call, TRBD2, is unchecked because there is no DNA. The sequencing input was blood T cells: a sorted CD56 or NKG2C T cell subset, CD4+ or CD8+ T cells, or bulk PBMC T cells (not recorded which). CDR3 protein: CASSLGTGGLYQETQYF.